This TCR beta chain appears in the sequencing data of a study of beta chain features in type 1 diabetes. About the study: Sorted cell examination encompassed 85 million to 140 million cells across all samples. Study-wide results and caveats: Researchers report that Type 1 diabetes patients had moderately but significantly shorter TCRB CDR3s across all four CD4+ subsets.

Germline CDR1 reads SGHTA; CDR2 reads FQGNSA. Trimming cost V 2 bases and J 4 bases; bases outside gene matches: 4. CDR3 length equals 16 residues. Donors underwent one heparinised blood draw, about 0.12 L on average. Reverse transcription of all isolated RNA meant that expressed TCRB transcripts were sequenced. TCRdb keeps only in-frame clones here, not all; method: immunoSEQ multiplex PCR. The sample shows about 280,000 clones, over 14% of them seen only once. As to this clone: The antigen is not known.

The sample taken for sequencing was naive CD4+ T cells from blood. The source is a man between 18 and 29 years old with type 1 diabetes. The chain carries TRBV7-2 and TRBJ2-5, with 13 bases that match TRBD2. In DNA form, the CDR3 reads TGTGCCAGCAGCTTACTGCGACTAGCGGGGGGAGAGACCCAGTACTTC. Protein product: CASSLLRLAGGETQYF.